Listed below are T cell receptor beta chains from one sample, sequenced in a study of blood T cell repertoires in COVID-19. Assay used: immunoSEQ multiplex PCR; TCRdb lists only in-frame clones, some missing. The sample lists fewer than 350,000 clones, about 83% occurring once. Source material: PBMCs or T cells enriched from blood (not recorded which). The receptors stem from a woman aged 40 to 55 who had recovered from COVID-19. The CDR3 runs from the conserved cysteine through the conserved F or W. Fields, in order: clone size, D gene, V gene, J gene, CDR3 DNA, CDR3 protein. D genes are given only for firm matches. Only part of the rows carry a size: once, few, many, or a class if the clone is expanded.

.	.	TRBV2	TRBJ2-4	TGTGCCAGCAGGGGGGCCACAGGGCTAGCCAAAAACATTCAGTACTTC	CASRGATGLAKNIQYF
.	TRBD1	TRBV24-1	TRBJ2-5	TGTGCCACCAGTGAGGGGACAGGGGGGTTAGGACAAGAGACCCAGTACTTC	CATSEGTGGLGQETQYF
once	.	TRBV2	TRBJ2-5	TGTGCCAGCAGTGTTGACGGAGACTCTGGGACCCAGTACTTC	CASSVDGDSGTQYF
.	.	TRBV7-2	TRBJ1-4	TGTGCCAGCAGCTCGTACGGGACTTTTAATGAAAAACTGTTTTTT	CASSSYGTFNEKLFF
few	.	TRBV19	TRBJ1-5	TGTGCCAGTACTATAGCTAGGCCCCAGCATTTT	CASTIARPQHF
.	.	TRBV11-2	TRBJ2-2	TGTGCCAGCAGCGCCGGGGGTCGGAACACCGGGGAGCTGTTTTTT	CASSAGGRNTGELFF
once	.	TRBV5-4	TRBJ2-2	TGTGCCAGCAGCCCGCGGGGCGGTAACACCGGGGAGCTGTTTTTT	CASSPRGGNTGELFF
.	.	TRBV7-8	TRBJ1-5	TGTGCCAGCAGCCCCGGGAGCAATCAGCCCCAGCATTTT	CASSPGSNQPQHF
once	.	TRBV11-2	TRBJ2-3	TGTGCCAGCAGCTTAGGCCCGGGGAGCACAGATACGCAGTATTTT	CASSLGPGSTDTQYF
.	.	TRBV24-1	TRBJ2-3	TGTGCCACCGGAGGAACAGGGGGGGGCACAGATACGCAGTATTTT	CATGGTGGGTDTQYF
few	TRBD2	TRBV3-1/TRBV3-2	TRBJ2-7	TGTGCCAGCAGCCATATGGGACTAGCGGGAGCAAACGAGCAGTACTTC	CASSHMGLAGANEQYF
.	.	TRBV18	TRBJ2-3	TGTGCCAGCTCACCGCGTGGGCAGCTTGACACAGATACGCAGTATTTT	CASSPRGQLDTDTQYF
once	TRBD1	TRBV10-3	TRBJ2-5	TGTGCCATCAGCCCCTCGACAGGGGGGGGTCGTGAGACCCAGTACTTC	CAISPSTGGGRETQYF
.	.	TRBV28	TRBJ1-5	TGTGCCAGCAGCCAACAGACAGTTAATAATCAGCCCCAGCATTTT	CASSQQTVNNQPQHF
once	.	TRBV7-2	TRBJ2-3	TGTGCCAGCAGCTTCAGCGGGAGCACAGATACGCAGTATTTT	CASSFSGSTDTQYF
.	TRBD2	TRBV5-6	TRBJ2-3	TGTGCCAGCAGCGCCGAGACTAGCGGGAGGTTAGATACGCAGTATTTT	CASSAETSGRLDTQYF
.	.	TRBV7-3	TRBJ2-1	TGTGCCAGCAGCTTAGCGGGTACTACCTACAATGAGCAGTTCTTC	CASSLAGTTYNEQFF
.	.	TRBV15	TRBJ2-5	TGTGCCACCAGCAGAGATAAAGAGACCCAGTACTTC	CATSRDKETQYF
.	.	TRBV6-2/TRBV6-3	TRBJ1-5	TGTGCCAGCAGTTACGGGGCAGGAGGGCGGGATCAGCCCCAGCATTTT	CASSYGAGGRDQPQHF
.	.	TRBV28	TRBJ2-7	TGTGCCAGCAGTTATAAAGGGGCCCCCGGCGGCAACGAGCAGTACTTC	CASSYKGAPGGNEQYF
once	TRBD1	TRBV2	TRBJ1-1	TGTGCCAGCAGAGGACAGGAGCTGAACACTGAAGCTTTCTTT	CASRGQELNTEAFF
.	.	TRBV15	TRBJ1-2	TGTGCCACCAGCAGAGATCGGGGGTACTATGGCTACACCTTC	CATSRDRGYYGYTF
.	.	TRBV7-2	TRBJ2-1	TGTGCCAGCAGCTTAGGGGCGGGGTACAATGAGCAGTTCTTC	CASSLGAGYNEQFF
.	.	TRBV2	TRBJ1-5	TGTGCCAGCAGGAAAGGAGAATGGCAGCCCCAGCATTTT	CASRKGEWQPQHF
.	.	TRBV27	TRBJ2-2	TGTGCCAGCAGCCCCGGACTCATGAACACCGGGGAGCTGTTTTTT	CASSPGLMNTGELFF
.	.	TRBV9	TRBJ2-3	TGTGCCAGCAGCGTAGATTTAGGCACAGATACGCAGTATTTT	CASSVDLGTDTQYF
many	TRBD2	TRBV11-2	TRBJ2-7	TGTGCCAGCAGCTCCACCCCGGGAGGGGTCGACGAGCAGTACTTC	CASSSTPGGVDEQYF
.	TRBD1	TRBV30	TRBJ2-2	TGTGCATACGGGACAGTGGGCACCGGGGAGCTGTTTTTT	CAYGTVGTGELFF
.	.	TRBV12-5	TRBJ2-7	TGTGCTAGGAGGATTTTGGGCGAGCAGTACTTC	CARRILGEQYF
.	.	TRBV25-1	TRBJ1-4	TGTGCCAGCACCTTGAGCGGACTCAATGAAAAACTGTTTTTT	CASTLSGLNEKLFF
.	TRBD2	TRBV20-1	TRBJ2-1	TGCAGTGCTAGTAGAACTAGCGGGAGATTACACAATGAGCAGTTCTTC	CSASRTSGRLHNEQFF
.	TRBD1	TRBV28	TRBJ1-2	TGTGCCAGCAGACACGACAGGGTCTATGGCTACACCTTC	CASRHDRVYGYTF
.	TRBD1	TRBV6-5	TRBJ1-1	TGTGCCAGCAGTTACGTGGACAGGGGGCCTAACACTGAAGCTTTCTTT	CASSYVDRGPNTEAFF
.	TRBD2	TRBV4-3	TRBJ2-1	TGCGCCAGCAGCCAAGATCTCGGGACTAGGTTCTTC	CASSQDLGTRFF
.	TRBD1	TRBV28	TRBJ2-3	TGTGCCAGCAGTCGACAGGGGCTCCGGGCAGATACGCAGTATTTT	CASSRQGLRADTQYF
.	.	TRBV6-4	TRBJ2-3	TGTGCCAGCAGCCCCGAGGGTACAGATACGCAGTATTTT	CASSPEGTDTQYF
once	.	TRBV5-8	TRBJ1-1	TGTGCCAGCAGCTTGGGACAGACGGGGGGGAACACTGAAGCTTTCTTT	CASSLGQTGGNTEAFF
.	TRBD2	TRBV6-6	TRBJ2-1	TGTGCCAGCAACCCGACGGGACTAGCGGGAGGAAATGAGCAGTTCTTC	CASNPTGLAGGNEQFF
few	.	TRBV24-1	TRBJ2-7	TGTGCCACCAGTGAAGGCGGCTACGAGCAGTACTTC	CATSEGGYEQYF
.	TRBD2	TRBV5-1	TRBJ2-1	TGCGCCAGCAGTTTGCCCCCCCCGAGCGGGAACTCCTACAATGAGCAGTTCTTC	CASSLPPPSGNSYNEQFF
.	.	TRBV4-2	TRBJ2-5	TGTGCCAGCAGCCAAGCAGGGGAGGGCCAAGAGACCCAGTACTTC	CASSQAGEGQETQYF